The 6 T cell receptor beta chains below were found in one sample sequenced in a study of T-cell reconstitution after alpha-beta-depleted transplantation in children. Unique molecular identifiers were used in preparing the TCRbeta library. TCRdb re-called the PCR reads through MiXCR, storing one row per CDR3 protein. The profile shows around 450,000 distinct CDR3 sequences, approximately 41% of them singletons. The sample consisted of PBMCs, taken before TCRalphabeta/CD19-depleted stem cell transplant. The receptor source for this set is a girl aged 2-10 years with aplastic anemia, due to receive a stem cell transplant.

The rearrangement joins TRBV20-1 to TRBJ2-3, with D unresolved. CDR1 is DFQATT and CDR2 is SNEGSKA in the germline V gene (reference sequence). The CDR3 has 14 residues. Trimming cost V 0 bases and J 0 bases, with 7 bases left between them. CDR3 bases: TGCAGTGCTAGAGATCATCCCAGCACAGATACGCAGTATTTT. The encoded protein is CSARDHPSTDTQYF.

The chain joins TRBV6-4 to TRBJ2-1, with 9 nucleotides matching TRBD2. Germline loops: CDR1 MRHNA, CDR2 SNTAGT. The CDR3 runs to 17 residues. V lost 5 bases and J lost 2; bases outside the gene matches: 10. CDR3 bases: TGTGCCAGCAGTCCTGGTGGTAGCGGGAGTCCCTACAATGAGCAGTTCTTC. This encodes CASSPGGSGSPYNEQFF.

This clonotype was recorded a few times. This chain joins TRBV27 and TRBJ1-2, with D possibly matching TRBD1 (6 bases). This CDR3 spans 13 amino acids. Germline V CDR1 and CDR2: MNHEY, SMNVEV (reference sequence). The V and J ends lost 2 bases and 8 bases respectively, with 12 bases between them. As DNA, the CDR3 is TGTGCCAGCAGTTTAAAACAGGGAGACGGCTACACCTTC. Its translation: CASSLKQGDGYTF.

The chain uses TRBV6-1 and TRBJ2-7, with D perhaps being TRBD1 or TRBD2 (5 bases each). The CDR3 is 13 amino acids. V gave up 3 bases and J gave up 3 bases, with 9 bases separating them. Germline V gene sequence: CDR1 MNHNS, CDR2 SASEGT. The CDR3 DNA reads TGTGCCAGCAGTGATGGGGACGGCTACGAGCAGTACTTC. It is translated as CASSDGDGYEQYF.

This clonotype turned up a few times. The rearrangement links TRBV6-5 to TRBJ1-1; D gene unclear. Germline V gene sequence: CDR1 MNHEY, CDR2 SVGAGI. The CDR3 runs 14 residues. Trimming removed 2 bases from V and 3 bases from J, with 10 bases in between. CDR3 in DNA: TGTGCCAGCAGTTACAACAGTGGGTACACTGAAGCTTTCTTT. This sequence encodes CASSYNSGYTEAFF.

The CDR3 spells CATSRDGAGRRQDTQYF. DNA of the CDR3: TGTGCCACCAGCAGAGATGGGGCCGGGAGACGACAAGATACGCAGTATTTT. The chain recombines TRBV15 with TRBJ2-3; D is possibly TRBD2 (6 bases). The CDR3 spans 17 residues. The germline V and J ends were trimmed by 0 bases and 5 bases, with 18 bases remaining between them. Germline CDR1 LNHNV, CDR2 YYDKDF (reference sequence).